The rows below give T cell receptor beta chains drawn from one sample of a study of T-cell reconstitution after alpha-beta-depleted transplantation in children. TCRdb recomputed calls from the PCR reads with MiXCR, one row per CDR3 protein. The repertoire holds about 540,000 distinct CDR3 sequences, around 20% seen once, with roughly 3.3% in the top ten. The material was PBMCs from the stem cell graft donor, obtained from the stem cell graft. The receptors were sampled from a human donor who donated a stem cell graft to a child with acute lymphoblastic leukemia. Both conserved end residues are part of each CDR3. A D gene is named only where the DNA matches it firmly. Clone size appears in some rows only: once, few, many, or a class for an expanded clone.

V	J	D	size	DNA	CDR3
TRBV20-1	TRBJ2-3	NA	NA	TGCAGTGCTAGAGAAAGCGGCGGCAACAGGGCCGCAGATACGCAGTATTTT	CSARESGGNRAADTQYF
TRBV15	TRBJ1-3	TRBD1	many	TGTGCCACCAGCGGAGGGACAGGTGGACACACCATATATTTT	CATSGGTGGHTIYF
TRBV29-1	TRBJ2-1	NA	NA	TGCAGCGTTGAATTTCCTAGCAGTGAGCAGTTCTTC	CSVEFPSSEQFF
TRBV29-1	TRBJ2-7	NA	NA	TGCAGCGTTGAAGGGCAGACCGGGACCTACGAGCAGTACTTC	CSVEGQTGTYEQYF
TRBV24-1	TRBJ2-3	TRBD2	NA	TGTGCCACCAGGACTAGCGGTCCAGATACGCAGTATTTT	CATRTSGPDTQYF
TRBV5-1	TRBJ1-3	TRBD1	many	TGCGCCAGCAGCTCTTCCGGGACAGGGGCCAACACCATATATTTT	CASSSSGTGANTIYF
TRBV7-8	TRBJ2-7	TRBD1	few	TGTGCCAGCCAGAGGGGCAGGGGGCTGTACGAGCAGTACTTC	CASQRGRGLYEQYF
TRBV25-1	TRBJ2-7	NA	NA	TGTGCCAGCAGTGAAGATTCGGGGTCCTACGAGCAGTACTTC	CASSEDSGSYEQYF
TRBV3-1	TRBJ1-6	NA	NA	TGTGCCAGCAGCCCCGGGTCGGGCTTGTCGCCCCTCCACTTT	CASSPGSGLSPLHF
TRBV6-5	TRBJ1-1	NA	few	TGTGCCAGCAGTTCGACAGGCTCGGGCACTGAAGCTTTCTTT	CASSSTGSGTEAFF
TRBV6-1	TRBJ1-3	NA	few	TGTGCCAGCAGTCCGGACAGCGCCTCTGGAAACACCATATATTTT	CASSPDSASGNTIYF
TRBV20-1	TRBJ1-6	NA	NA	TGCAGTGCTAGGACGGGCTTTCACCACTTT	CSARTGFHHF
TRBV18	TRBJ1-2	NA	NA	TGTGCCAGCTCACCAAAACGCGCTAACTATGGCTACACCTTC	CASSPKRANYGYTF
TRBV24-1	TRBJ2-5	NA	many	TGTGCCACCAGGGACAAAGAGACCCAGTACTTC	CATRDKETQYF
TRBV24-1	TRBJ2-1	NA	few	TGTGCCACCAGTGACTATCGATCGAGCTCCTACAATGAGCAGTTCTTC	CATSDYRSSSYNEQFF
TRBV7-3	TRBJ2-5	NA	NA	TGTGCCAGCAGCTTAAGGGCGGGGCGCCTGGAGACCCAGTACTTC	CASSLRAGRLETQYF
TRBV29-1	TRBJ1-1	TRBD1	few	TGCAGCGTCCAAGGTCAGGGGGTAGGTGAAGCTTTCTTT	CSVQGQGVGEAFF
TRBV29-1	TRBJ2-7	NA	NA	TGCAGCGTTGCTCCTTACAGCTCCTACGAGCAGTACTTC	CSVAPYSSYEQYF
TRBV5-5	TRBJ2-1	NA	NA	TGTGCCAGCAGCCCAGGATGGGGTACGGGTACCTACAATGAGCAGTTCTTC	CASSPGWGTGTYNEQFF
TRBV5-6	TRBJ1-2	NA	few	TGTGCCAGCAGCTCCTTGGGTGACTATGGCTACACCTTC	CASSSLGDYGYTF
TRBV12-3/TRBV12-4	TRBJ1-1	NA	NA	TGTGCCAGCGGATTGCGGGTGAACACTGAAGCTTTCTTT	CASGLRVNTEAFF
TRBV6-5	TRBJ2-5	NA	few	TGTGCCAGCAGTTACCGTAACAGGGCGGACTTAGCGACCCAGTACTTC	CASSYRNRADLATQYF
TRBV7-8	TRBJ1-4	TRBD1	few	TGTGCCAGCAGCTTAGAACAGGGGGCATTTGCTAATGAAAAACTGTTTTTT	CASSLEQGAFANEKLFF
TRBV6-6	TRBJ1-2	NA	NA	TGTGCCTCCACGGGGGCCAACTATGGCTACACCTTC	CASTGANYGYTF
TRBV6-5	TRBJ2-3	NA	many	TGTGCCAGCAGTTATCGGGGGACTAGCACAGATACGCAGTATTTT	CASSYRGTSTDTQYF
TRBV29-1	TRBJ2-7	NA	few	TGCAGCGTTGGGGGACATAGGGACCTCGAGCAGTACTTC	CSVGGHRDLEQYF
TRBV12-3/TRBV12-4	TRBJ2-2	NA	few	TGTGCCAGCAGCCCCAGCTCGGGAGCGACTACCGGGGAGCTGTTTTTT	CASSPSSGATTGELFF